The T cell receptor (beta chain) under discussion was sequenced for a study of cytomegalovirus exposure and HLA in healthy donors. Overall study: Genotyping of some 390 donors showed that 65% to 90% belonged to the Caucasian-associated ancestry cluster.

PCR involved 60 Vbeta and 13 Jbeta primers. Using immunoSEQ multiplex PCR, the repertoire was profiled, and TCRdb retains in-frame clones only, with some absent. The table records about 200,000 clones, over 75% of them present only once. Study outcomes and limitations: It was reported that the classifier diagnosed cytomegalovirus status with high specificity and sensitivity in both the original and validation cohorts. It was reported that TCR beta sequences correctly inferred the HLA-A and HLA-B alleles for most subjects.

On this clone: The antigen is unknown.

Donors were ostensibly healthy at sampling, although undocumented immune exposures were probable. Sequencing was performed on PBMCs. The clonotype originates from a boy younger than 10 in good health and CMV-seronegative.

The CDR3 loop is CASSVAGGGAADTQYF. The CDR3 DNA is TGTGCCAGCAGCGTAGCCGGCGGGGGGGCAGCAGATACGCAGTATTTT. This chain uses TRBV9 with TRBJ2-3; TRBD2 matches at 9 bases. This CDR3 is 16 amino acids long. The V gene end was trimmed by 0 bases and the J gene end by 4 bases; junction bases not matched to a gene: 6. The germline V gene encodes CDR1 SGDLS and CDR2 YYNGEE. Full variable domain (outside the CDR3, taken from reference TRBV9 and TRBJ2-3): DSGVTQTPKHLITATGQRVTLRCSPRSGDLSVYWYQQSLDQGLQFLIQYYNGEERAKGNILERFSAQQFPDLHSELNLSSLELGDSALYFCASSVAGGGAADTQYFGPGTRLTVL.